Following are 18 T cell receptor beta chains from one sample sequenced in a study of blood T cell repertoires in COVID-19. TCRdb's table, derived via immunoSEQ multiplex PCR, lists solely in-frame clones and lacks some. The sample shows about 240,000 clones, roughly 80% of them seen only once. The sample taken for sequencing was peripheral blood. Receptor source: a woman aged 18-29 years with acute or convalescent COVID-19.

The chain couples TRBV7-6 to TRBJ2-7, with D tentatively TRBD1 (5 bases). The germline CDR1 and CDR2 sequences are SGHVS and FNYEAQ. The CDR3 consists of 14 residues. V lost 1 base and J lost 3, with 10 bases in between. The CDR3 nucleotides read TGTGCCAGCAGCTTAGATTGGGGCTACTACGAGCAGTACTTC. As protein: CASSLDWGYYEQYF.

The V gene is TRBV6-6, the J gene TRBJ1-1; D perhaps matches TRBD1 (6 bases). Trimming left V 6 bases short and J 6 bases short, with 20 bases between. CDR1 is MNHNY and CDR2 is SVGAGI in the germline V gene (reference sequence). CDR3 length equals 15 residues. CDR3 in DNA: TGTGCCAGCAGGCCCCACCATGGGGGCGAACCTGAAGCTTTCTTT. Translated, it gives CASRPHHGGEPEAFF.

The V and J genes are TRBV5-1 and TRBJ2-1, with 8 bases lining up with TRBD1. Germline CDR1 is SGHRS and CDR2 is YFSETQ. This CDR3 is 17 amino acids long. V shed 4 bases, J shed 3 bases, and the junction held 12 bases outside the gene matches. The CDR3 here is CASSTRSGTGLYNEQFF. The CDR3 nucleotides are TGCGCCAGCAGCACTCGCTCCGGGACAGGTCTCTACAATGAGCAGTTCTTC.

The rearrangement uses TRBV12-5 and TRBJ1-2, with D possibly matching TRBD1 (6 bases). Trimming left V 5 bases short and J 4 bases short, with 14 bases between. CDR3 length: 14 residues. CDR1 LGHNT and CDR2 FRNRAP come from the germline V gene. Here the CDR3 DNA reads TGTGCTAGTGGTGGGGAGACAGGCTTCTATGGCTACACCTTC. Its translation: CASGGETGFYGYTF.

The chain is built from TRBV21-1 and TRBJ1-5. TRBV21-1 is labeled a pseudogene. The CDR3 runs 17 residues. This CDR3 reads CASSQANVGDSNQPQHF. The CDR3 coding sequence is TGTGCCAGCAGCCAGGCTAACGTGGGGGACTCCAATCAGCCCCAGCATTTT.

The chain couples TRBV5-8 to TRBJ1-5; 10 bases are a match to TRBD1. Losses at the gene ends were 5 bases for V and 6 bases for J; bases not matched to a gene: 8. This CDR3 is 15 amino acids long. Looked up from germline, CDR1 is SGHTS and CDR2 is YDEGEE. The CDR3 bases are TGTGCCAGCAGGATTGCCGGGACAGGGGTTCAGCCCCAGCATTTT. Translated: CASRIAGTGVQPQHF.

The genes are TRBV7-2 and TRBJ1-5; no reliable D call. The CDR3 is 15 residues long. CDR1 SGHTA and CDR2 FQGNSA come from the germline V gene. V lost 2 bases and J 2 bases, leaving 10 bases between the germline ends. CDR3 in amino acids: CASSLNQHGNQPQHF. CDR3 nucleotides: TGTGCCAGCAGCTTAAATCAACACGGCAATCAGCCCCAGCATTTT. Complete variable domain (other parts from reference TRBV7-2 and TRBJ1-5): GAGVSQSPSNKVTEKGKDVELRCDPISGHTALYWYRQSLGQGLEFLIYFQGNSAPDKSGLPSDRFSAERTGGSVSTLTIQRTQQEDSAVYLCASSLNQHGNQPQHFGDGTRLSIL.

In this sample, this clone turned up once. The chain links TRBV5-8 to TRBJ2-7, with TRBD1 matching over 9 bases. There are 17 residues in the CDR3. V gave up 4 bases and J gave up 3 bases; unmatched junction bases: 14. Germline assignment: CDR1 SGHTS and CDR2 YDEGEE. The CDR3 coding sequence is TGTGCCAGCAGCCTAACAGGGGGCGGCATCGGCTACTACGAGCAGTACTTC. The encoded protein is CASSLTGGGIGYYEQYF.

V usage is TRBV6-5 and J usage is TRBJ2-7, with a possible D match to TRBD2 (6 bases). Germline loops: CDR1 MNHEY, CDR2 SVGAGI. CDR3 size: 14 residues. The V gene lost 2 bases and the J gene lost 3 bases, with 11 bases spanning the gap. In nucleotides, the CDR3 is TGTGCCAGCAGTTACGGGGGGAACCGCTACGAGCAGTACTTC. It is translated as CASSYGGNRYEQYF.

The V and J genes are TRBV12-3 or TRBV12-4 and TRBJ2-7, with a tentative D call TRBD1 (6 bases). The CDR3 length is 12 residues. Trimming took 4 bases from V and 6 from J, leaving 10 bases between them. The CDR3 loop is CASSSTGTEQYF. As DNA, the CDR3 is TGTGCCAGCAGTTCCACAGGGACCGAGCAGTACTTC.

This clone was counted a few times. The chain is built from TRBV11-2 and TRBJ1-2, with TRBD1 matching 9 bases. CDR1 is SGHAT, CDR2 FQNNGV, per germline. The V segment lost 1 base and the J segment 2 bases; nucleotides outside the gene matches: 5. CDR3 length: 16 amino acids. DNA of the CDR3: TGTGCCAGCAGCTTAGGCCGGGGGACAGGGAACTATGGCTACACCTTC. It codes for CASSLGRGTGNYGYTF.

The chain has TRBV5-8 and TRBJ1-1, with 8 bases lining up with TRBD1. The CDR3 consists of 15 residues. The germline V gene has CDR1 SGHTS and CDR2 YDEGEE. J lost 3 bases, V lost 6 bases, and 10 bases had no gene match. In nucleotides, the CDR3 is TGTGCCAGCACCATACCCAGGGGGCTGTACACTGAAGCTTTCTTT. Protein product: CASTIPRGLYTEAFF.

This clone has more than one count but fewer than ten. The chain couples TRBV4-3 to TRBJ2-2; D possibly corresponds to TRBD1 (5 bases). Germline CDR1 and CDR2: LGHNA and YSLEER. V was pared by 1 base and J by 1 base, with 7 bases between. The CDR3 loop spans 15 amino acids. CDR3 in amino acids: CASSQGGGNTGELFF. Written as DNA, the CDR3 is TGCGCCAGCAGCCAAGGGGGCGGGAACACCGGGGAGCTGTTTTTT.

This chain joins TRBV7-6 and TRBJ2-1; 10 positions agree with TRBD1. The CDR3 length is 17 residues. V dropped 1 base and J dropped 10; count of bases not matched to a gene: 13. Germline V gene lookup returns CDR1 SGHVS and CDR2 FNYEAQ. The CDR3 loop is CASSLGSGTGASGEQFF. The CDR3 bases are TGTGCCAGCAGCTTAGGGTCTGGGACAGGGGCCTCGGGCGAGCAGTTCTTC.

V and J are TRBV28 and TRBJ2-7; D may be TRBD2 (6 bases). CDR3 length equals 16 residues. Germline CDR1 MDHEN, CDR2 SYDVKM. Trimming took 5 bases from V and 6 from J, leaving 23 bases between them. The CDR3 spells CASSPDKGVIGGEQYF. The CDR3 coding sequence is TGTGCCAGCAGTCCGGACAAAGGGGTCATCGGGGGCGAGCAGTACTTC. Based on the CDR3 plus reference TRBV28 and TRBJ2-7, the full variable domain is DVKVTQSSRYLVKRTGEKVFLECVQDMDHENMFWYRQDPGLGLRLIYFSYDVKMKEKGDIPEGYSVSREKKERFSLILESASTNQTSMYLCASSPDKGVIGGEQYFGPGTRLTVT.

This clone was detected once. The CDR3 nucleotides are TGTGCCAGCAGCTCAATAACCGCTTTCTCTAGCGGGAGGATAGAGACCCAGTACTTC. Translated: CASSSITAFSSGRIETQYF. V and J are TRBV5-4 and TRBJ2-5; 11 bases are a match to TRBD2. The CDR3 contains 19 residues. V shed 3 bases and J 4 bases; nucleotides not matched to a gene: 17. CDR1 SGHNT and CDR2 YYREEE come from the germline V gene (reference sequence).

This chain connects TRBV21-1 to TRBJ2-1; the table calls TRBD1, which could not be checked here. TRBV21-1 is an annotated pseudogene. This CDR3 contains 14 residues. The CDR3 loop reads CASSKALRGNEQFF. The DNA of the CDR3 is TGTGCCAGCAGCAAAGCGCTTAGGGGTAATGAGCAGTTCTTC.

The rearrangement joins TRBV10-3 to TRBJ2-5; 8 nucleotides align to TRBD2. The CDR3 runs 16 residues. V lost 6 bases and J lost 3; bases outside the gene matches: 12. Looked up from germline, CDR1 is ENHRY and CDR2 is SYGVKD. The CDR3, as DNA: TGTGCCATCAGCCAGACTAGCGTGGCATTTAAAGAGACCCAGTACTTC. Amino acid sequence: CAISQTSVAFKETQYF.